The 30 T cell receptor beta chains in this list originate from one sample, sequenced in a study of identical twins. From the 5' RACE reads, TCRdb called clonotypes with MiXCR, one entry per CDR3 protein. The table has approximately 490,000 distinct CDR3 sequences, 20% to 25% seen once. This sample was also put to use in a study of yellow fever vaccine responses in identical twins.

Sequencing was performed on CD4+ T cells sorted from blood. The source of these receptors is a woman aged 18-30 years in good health.

This chain links TRBV20-1 with TRBJ2-1; 9 bases are a match to TRBD2. The CDR3 contains 12 residues. Germline V CDR1 and CDR2: DFQATT, SNEGSKA (reference sequence). Unmatched junction bases numbered 5, after V lost 6 bases and J lost 8 bases. CDR3 nucleotides: TGCAGTGCCGGGACTAGCATCGATGAGCAGTTCTTC. Translating it yields CSAGTSIDEQFF.

V gene TRBV25-1 combines with J gene TRBJ1-1; D unclear. V lost 7 bases to trimming and J lost 2 bases, with 11 bases between them. The germline V gene encodes CDR1 MGHDK and CDR2 SYGVNS. The length of the CDR3 is 13 residues. CDR3 nucleotides: TGTGCCAGCAAAATTGGAGCTAACACTGAAGCTTTCTTT. Translated, it gives CASKIGANTEAFF.

This clonotype was observed at least ten times. The V gene is TRBV28, the J gene TRBJ2-7; 7 nucleotides match TRBD1. This CDR3 contains 18 residues. Looked up from germline, CDR1 is MDHEN and CDR2 is SYDVKM. Losses at the gene ends were 7 bases for V and 0 bases for J; bases not matched to a gene: 18. The chain's CDR3 is CASNNRPLGTALSYEQYF. The CDR3 DNA sequence: TGTGCCAGCAACAATAGGCCCCTCGGGACAGCCCTCTCCTACGAGCAGTACTTC.

This clonotype was seen a handful of times. The rearrangement links TRBV20-1 to TRBJ2-7; 8 bases are a match to TRBD2. This CDR3 is built from 14 residues. Germline CDR1 reads DFQATT; CDR2 reads SNEGSKA (reference sequence). Unmatched junction bases numbered 14, after V lost 6 bases and J lost 7 bases. The CDR3 nucleotides are TGCAGTGCAAAACTAGCGGCCCGGTGGGATGAGCAGTACTTC. This gives the protein CSAKLAARWDEQYF.

This rearrangement joins TRBV7-2 to TRBJ2-1, with 16 bases matching TRBD2. Per germline, CDR1 SGHTA and CDR2 FQGNSA. The CDR3 covers 17 residues. The J segment lost 7 bases and the V segment lost 0 bases, leaving 3 bases of the junction unmatched. CDR3 coding DNA: TGTGCCAGCAGCTTAGCCGGGACTAGCGGGAGGGGGAATGAGCAGTTCTTC. It codes for CASSLAGTSGRGNEQFF.

This clonotype occurred a few times. The chain couples TRBV11-2 to TRBJ2-7; the match to TRBD2 covers 8 bases. V dropped 3 bases and J dropped 4; count of bases not matched to a gene: 5. The CDR3 covers 14 residues. The germline V gene encodes CDR1 SGHAT and CDR2 FQNNGV. CDR3 in amino acids: CASSLRGADYEQYV. CDR3 DNA sequence: TGTGCCAGCAGCTTGCGGGGGGCCGATTACGAGCAGTACGTC.

This clonotype was counted a few times. This chain joins TRBV12-3 or TRBV12-4 and TRBJ2-5; a weak D match, TRBD1 (6 bases). The ends were cut back, 5 bases at V and 4 bases at J, with 14 bases in the middle. CDR3 length: 14 residues. The CDR3 reads CASSGRGEAETQYF. The CDR3, as DNA: TGTGCCAGCAGTGGCAGGGGAGAGGCAGAGACCCAGTACTTC.

This chain connects TRBV10-1 to TRBJ2-3; D is perhaps TRBD1 or TRBD2 (5 bases each). The CDR3 loop spans 16 amino acids. Germline V gene sequence: CDR1 WNHNN, CDR2 SYGVQD (reference sequence). Trimming cost V 2 bases and J 2 bases, with 14 bases left between them. DNA of the CDR3: TGCGCCAGCAGTGAGATGGGGGTTTACTCCACAGATACGCAGTATTTT. Translated, it gives CASSEMGVYSTDTQYF.

This chain connects TRBV7-9 to TRBJ2-5, with D tentatively TRBD1 or TRBD2 (5 bases each). The CDR3 sequence is 14 residues long. CDR1 and CDR2 from the germline V gene are SEHNR and FQNEAQ (reference sequence). V was cut by 4 bases and J by 4 bases, with 13 bases left in between. CDR3 in amino acids: CASSSGPLGETQYF. CDR3 DNA: TGTGCCAGCAGCTCGGGACCCCTCGGAGAGACCCAGTACTTC.

This clonotype was recorded at least ten times. The chain carries TRBV12-3 or TRBV12-4 and TRBJ2-3; perhaps D is TRBD1 or TRBD2 (6 bases each). V gave up 3 bases and J gave up 7 bases, with 14 bases separating them. This CDR3 spans 14 amino acids. The CDR3 bases are TGTGCCAGCAGTTTTTCCGGAGGGGGACATACGCAGTATTTT. It codes for CASSFSGGGHTQYF.

The chain employs TRBV10-3 and TRBJ2-1; the match to TRBD2 covers 7 bases. V dropped 6 bases and J dropped 0; count of bases not matched to a gene: 5. CDR1 and CDR2 from the germline V gene are ENHRY and SYGVKD. The length of the CDR3 is 15 residues. CDR3 sequence reads: CAIRSGASSYNEQFF. The CDR3 DNA reads as TGTGCCATCAGGAGCGGGGCTAGCTCCTACAATGAGCAGTTCTTC.

Only a few counts were recorded for this clonotype. The gene calls are TRBV10-3 and TRBJ2-1, with D uncertain. Per the germline V gene, CDR1 is ENHRY and CDR2 is SYGVKD. The CDR3 runs to 11 residues. V lost 4 bases and J lost 8, with 6 bases in between. CDR3 protein: CAISGRDEQFF. The CDR3 DNA follows: TGTGCCATCAGTGGAAGGGATGAGCAGTTCTTC.

CDR3 sequence (DNA): TGCAGTGCTAGACCTCAGGACAGGGTGAGAAACACTGAAGCTTTCTTT. Translating gives CSARPQDRVRNTEAFF. The gene calls are TRBV20-1 and TRBJ1-1; 8 positions match TRBD1. The germline CDR1 and CDR2 sequences are DFQATT and SNEGSKA (reference sequence). This CDR3 region has 16 residues. With 2 bases clipped from V and 2 bases from J, the junction kept 10 bases outside the gene matches.

The sample holds a few counts of this clonotype. The chain uses TRBV5-1 and TRBJ2-3, with 8 bases identical to TRBD1. V trimming: 2 bases; J trimming: 6 bases; junction bases outside the gene matches: 11. Germline-derived CDR1 and CDR2 are SGHRS and YFSETQ. The CDR3 contains 16 residues. CDR3 loop: CASSFNIQGGKDTQYF. In DNA, the CDR3 is TGCGCCAGCAGCTTTAACATACAGGGGGGTAAGGATACGCAGTATTTT.

The V gene is TRBV12-3 or TRBV12-4, the J gene TRBJ2-3; 7 bases match TRBD1. The CDR3 is made up of 14 amino acids. The V segment lost 7 bases and the J segment 6 bases; nucleotides outside the gene matches: 10. The DNA of the CDR3 is TGTGCCAGCACCCAGGACAGGTTCTGGGATACGCAGTATTTT. Residues: CASTQDRFWDTQYF.

This clonotype turned up a few times. V usage is TRBV12-3 or TRBV12-4 and J usage is TRBJ2-1, with 10 bases that match TRBD2. V was clipped by 8 bases and J by 7 bases; unmatched bases: 8. The CDR3 has 14 residues. The CDR3 spells CASVPGLALNEQFF. The CDR3 DNA is TGTGCCAGCGTCCCGGGACTAGCGTTAAATGAGCAGTTCTTC.

V gene TRBV2 combines with J gene TRBJ2-1; 9 positions match TRBD1. This CDR3 is 14 amino acids long. From germline, CDR1 is SNHLY and CDR2 FYNNEI. The ends lost 6 bases at V and 6 bases at J; junction bases unmatched: 6. The CDR3 DNA follows: TGTGCCAGCAGCCCCGGGACAGGGATCAATGAGCAGTTCTTC. It translates to CASSPGTGINEQFF.

There are a few counts of this clonotype. The CDR3 reads CASSPTGAGTEAFF. As DNA, the CDR3 is TGTGCCAGCAGTCCGACAGGGGCGGGAACTGAAGCTTTCTTT. V and J are TRBV12-3 or TRBV12-4 and TRBJ1-1; 8 bases are a match to TRBD1. This CDR3 region has 14 residues. V was clipped by 5 bases and J by 5 bases; unmatched bases: 7.

In its sample, this clonotype was seen many times. The chain carries TRBV6-1 and TRBJ2-1; 13 positions match TRBD2. The length of the CDR3 is 14 residues. The germline gives CDR1 MNHNS, CDR2 SASEGT. The V gene end was trimmed by 10 bases and the J gene end by 4 bases; junction bases not matched to a gene: 4. The DNA of the CDR3 is TGTGCCACCGAGACTAGCGGGGGGTACAATGAGCAGTTCTTC. Translated, it gives CATETSGGYNEQFF.

This clonotype was found a few times. V and J are TRBV6-5 and TRBJ2-7; possibly TRBD1 for D (6 bases). Trimming cost V 0 bases and J 4 bases, with 10 bases left between them. Germline V gene sequence: CDR1 MNHEY, CDR2 SVGAGI. The CDR3 has 14 amino acids. The CDR3 spells CASSYSTQGYEQYF. DNA for the CDR3: TGTGCCAGCAGTTACTCGACACAGGGTTACGAGCAGTACTTC.

The chain is built from TRBV4-1 and TRBJ2-1, with TRBD2 identical over 8 bases. CDR3 length: 16 residues. Germline CDR1 is MGHRA and CDR2 is YSYEKL. Trimming at V came to 3 bases and at J to 0 bases, leaving 4 bases not matched to a gene. CDR3 sequence reads: CASSHRSGSSYNEQFF. The CDR3 DNA sequence: TGCGCCAGCAGCCATCGGAGCGGGAGCTCCTACAATGAGCAGTTCTTC.

The chain couples TRBV5-1 to TRBJ1-2; D gene ambiguous. Looked up from germline, CDR1 is SGHRS and CDR2 is YFSETQ. The CDR3 totals 15 residues. V was shortened by 1 base and J by 0 bases, with 10 bases between the two germline ends. Here the CDR3 reads CASSLTLTTNYGYTF. The CDR3 DNA reads TGCGCCAGCAGCTTGACTCTGACAACTAACTATGGCTACACCTTC.

The genes are TRBV5-1 and TRBJ1-1, with a tentative D call TRBD1 (5 bases). The CDR3 loop spans 12 amino acids. CDR1 is SGHRS, CDR2 YFSETQ, per germline. The ends were cut back, 4 bases at V and 4 bases at J, with 8 bases in the middle. Written as DNA, the CDR3 is TGCGCCAGCAGCGCAGACAGCACTGAAGCTTTCTTT. This translates into CASSADSTEAFF.

This chain links TRBV5-1 with TRBJ2-2; TRBD1 matches 7 bases. Germline CDR1 and CDR2: SGHRS and YFSETQ. The CDR3 is made up of 15 amino acids. Unmatched junction bases numbered 8, after V lost 4 bases and J lost 5 bases. The chain's CDR3 is CASSATGLETGELFF. The CDR3 nucleotides read TGCGCCAGCAGCGCGACAGGGTTGGAAACCGGGGAGCTGTTTTTT.

This clonotype was recorded a few times. Germline is not matched at one junction end, which may reflect a read error. The V call is TRBV4-1, the J call TRBJ1-4, with TRBD1 matching 7 bases. The CDR3 length is 15 residues. Germline CDR1 and CDR2: MGHRA and YSYEKL. The chain's CDR3 is CASSKEGQRGEKLFF. CDR3 coding DNA: TGCGCCAGCAGCAAAGAGGGACAGAGGGGTGAAAAACTGTTTTTT.

V gene TRBV10-3 combines with J gene TRBJ2-3; 9 bases fit TRBD1. Germline V gives CDR1 ENHRY, CDR2 SYGVKD. Trimming took 2 bases from V and 4 from J; bases not matched to a gene: 1. This CDR3 has 14 residues. CDR3 sequence: CAISETGGSDTQYF. As DNA, the CDR3 is TGTGCCATCAGTGAGACAGGGGGCTCAGATACGCAGTATTTT.

This clonotype was picked up a small number of times. CDR3 coding DNA: TGTGCCAGCAGCTTATCTAGCGGTGCGTACGAGCAGTACTTC. Residues: CASSLSSGAYEQYF. The V gene is TRBV7-3, the J gene TRBJ2-7; 7 positions agree with TRBD2. Unmatched junction bases numbered 5, after V lost 2 bases and J lost 4 bases. This CDR3 is 14 amino acids long. Germline CDR1 and CDR2: SGHTA and FQGTGA.

The chain is built from TRBV7-9 and TRBJ2-3, with D possibly TRBD1 on 6 matching bases. V shed 4 bases and J shed 1 base, with 15 bases lying between them. Germline CDR1 reads SEHNR; CDR2 reads FQNEAQ (reference sequence). The CDR3 totals 16 residues. CDR3 region: CASSSGQIGGTDTQYF. The CDR3, as DNA: TGTGCCAGCAGCTCTGGACAGATCGGGGGCACAGATACGCAGTATTTT.

The J gene is TRBJ1-4, the V gene TRBV20-1; D is undetermined. With 0 bases removed from V and 8 bases from J, the gap between germline ends came to 16 bases. Germline V gene lookup returns CDR1 DFQATT and CDR2 SNEGSKA (reference sequence). The CDR3 consists of 15 residues. The CDR3 DNA is TGCAGTGCTAGAGATCTCGAGGGCTTCGAAGAAAAACTGTTTTTT. This encodes CSARDLEGFEEKLFF.

V usage is TRBV28 and J usage is TRBJ1-2; the match to TRBD1 covers 8 bases. The CDR3 contains 17 residues. In germline, CDR1 is MDHEN, CDR2 SYDVKM. V lost 1 base to trimming and J lost 8 bases; unmatched junction nucleotides: 15. The CDR3 is CASSLLPGQGGLGGYTF. For the CDR3, the DNA is TGTGCCAGCAGTTTATTACCTGGACAGGGAGGCTTGGGGGGCTACACCTTC.